Included here is one T cell receptor beta chain sequence, with context. This sample stems from a study of blood T cell repertoires in COVID-19. Generated by immunoSEQ multiplex PCR, the TCRdb table keeps only in-frame clones and is missing some. The repertoire holds around 270,000 clones, approximately 88% seen once, with 3.1% in the top ten. CDR3 length equals 14 residues. V gave up 6 bases and J gave up 4 bases, with 13 bases separating them. CDR1 SEHNR and CDR2 FQNEAQ come from the germline V gene (reference sequence). This sequence originates from a woman in her thirties or forties who had been exposed to COVID-19. The specimen was PBMCs or T cells enriched from blood (not recorded which). J is TRBJ2-1 and V is TRBV7-9, with D uncertain. The CDR3 spells CASSRTTSYNEQFF. The CDR3 coding sequence is TGTGCCAGCAGTCGAACTACCTCATACAATGAGCAGTTCTTC.